This TCR beta chain emerged from a study of blood T cells in healthy people across ages. Looked up from germline, CDR1 is DFQATT and CDR2 is SNEGSKA (reference sequence). The CDR3 is 15 residues long. Losses at the gene ends were 7 bases for V and 6 bases for J; bases not matched to a gene: 12. Combining a sample-barcoded 5' primer with a J-beta primer mix, a second PCR ran for roughly 7 to 11 cycles. Unique molecular identifiers of 12 random nucleotides labeled each cDNA. TCRdb re-called the 5' RACE reads with MiXCR, one entry per CDR3 protein. The table shows over 1,500,000 distinct CDR3 sequences, with around 40% occurring only once.

Sequencing input: blood. V usage is TRBV20-1 and J usage is TRBJ1-4; 9 positions agree with TRBD1. This sequence originates from a human donor in good health. In DNA form, the CDR3 reads TGCAGTGTCCTGCCCCGGGACAGGGTATATGAAAAACTGTTTTTT. As protein: CSVLPRDRVYEKLFF.